One sample yielded the 21 T cell receptor beta chains listed below, sequenced in a study of blood T cell dynamics during melanoma immunotherapy. Sequencing was performed with immunoSEQ multiplex PCR; in TCRdb, only in-frame clones are kept and a portion is missing. The sample has 1,500 to 2,000 clones, around 93% seen once; the top ten hold 0.75% to 1%. Time point of the sample: week 3, after first cycle of checkpoint inhibitor. Sequenced material: effector memory CD8+ T cells from blood, taken from a patient treated with checkpoint blockade. The receptors come from a human donor with melanoma.

CDR3 coding DNA: TGCGCCAGCAGTCAATCGACTGATCGGACAGACCCTTATGGCTACACCTTC. Translating it yields CASSQSTDRTDPYGYTF. The genes are TRBV23-1 and TRBJ1-2, with D perhaps TRBD1 (6 bases). TRBV23-1 is labeled an ORF, and its function is uncertain. This CDR3 spans 17 amino acids. Between the trimmed V and J ends, which lost 0 bases and 5 bases, there was a span of 19 bases.

DNA for the CDR3: TGTGCTAGTGGTTTGGGCAATGAGCAGTTCTTC. This encodes CASGLGNEQFF. V is TRBV12-5 and J is TRBJ2-1; D is unresolved. The CDR3 totals 11 residues. The germline CDR1 and CDR2 sequences are LGHNT and FRNRAP. V gave up 1 base and J gave up 6 bases, with 1 base separating them.

V gene TRBV9 combines with J gene TRBJ2-3; D possibly matches TRBD1 or TRBD2 (5 bases each). Per germline, CDR1 SGDLS and CDR2 YYNGEE. V dropped 0 bases and J dropped 3 bases, with 11 bases sitting between them. There are 15 residues in the CDR3. The CDR3 DNA is TGTGCCAGCAGCGTAGTGGGGGTTGAGACAGATACGCAGTATTTT. This sequence encodes CASSVVGVETDTQYF.

The chain combines TRBV23-1 with TRBJ1-4; TRBD1 matches 7 bases. TRBV23-1 is placed among ORFs of uncertain function. CDR3 size: 15 residues. V gave up 8 bases and J gave up 3 bases; unmatched junction bases: 9. CDR3 loop: CASSSEDRSNEKLFF. The DNA for the CDR3 is TGCGCCAGCTCCTCCGAGGACAGGTCTAATGAAAAACTGTTTTTT.

This chain connects TRBV7-6 to TRBJ2-5; no definite D call. The V gene lost 1 base and the J gene lost 4 bases, with 7 bases spanning the gap. This CDR3 contains 13 residues. Germline CDR1 is SGHVS and CDR2 is FNYEAQ. The CDR3 nucleotides are TGTGCCAGCAGCTTAGGCGGACGAGAGACCCAGTACTTC. It encodes CASSLGGRETQYF.

A single count supports this clone. This chain links TRBV10-3 with TRBJ2-3, with unresolved D. Germline-derived CDR1 and CDR2 are ENHRY and SYGVKD. The CDR3 length is 13 residues. V was clipped by 3 bases and J by 4 bases, with 8 bases between them. The CDR3 DNA is TGTGCCATCAGTGAAAGTGTGGCAGATACGCAGTATTTT. The encoded protein is CAISESVADTQYF.

This clone turned up a few times. This chain links TRBV29-1 with TRBJ1-5; 7 bases fit TRBD1. Germline-derived CDR1 and CDR2 are SQVTM and ANQGSEA. V dropped 5 bases and J dropped 1; count of bases not matched to a gene: 5. There are 14 residues in the CDR3. CDR3 sequence reads: CSVLTGESNQPQHF. The CDR3 nucleotides read TGCAGCGTTTTAACAGGGGAGAGCAATCAGCCCCAGCATTTT.

CDR3 bases: TGTGCCAGCAGCTTAGATCGGGAAGCCTCCTACGAGCAGTACTTC. Its protein is CASSLDREASYEQYF. The chain is built from TRBV7-6 and TRBJ2-7, with a possible D match to TRBD2 (5 bases). The germline V gene encodes CDR1 SGHVS and CDR2 FNYEAQ. The CDR3 loop spans 15 amino acids. Between the trimmed V and J ends, which lost 1 base and 0 bases, there was a span of 10 bases.

In its sample, this clone was seen a few times. The rearrangement uses TRBV9 and TRBJ2-1; D gene uncertain. Trimming took 3 bases from V and 6 from J, leaving 1 base between them. This CDR3 comprises 10 residues. CDR1 and CDR2 from the germline V gene are SGDLS and YYNGEE. DNA for the CDR3: TGTGCCAGCAGCGGCAATGAGCAGTTCTTC. Translation gives CASSGNEQFF.

The chain employs TRBV7-6 and TRBJ2-2; TRBD2 aligns across 9 bases. CDR1 is SGHVS and CDR2 is FNYEAQ in the germline V gene. There are 21 residues in the CDR3. J was trimmed by 4 bases and V by 1 base; bases with no gene match: 19. CDR3 protein: CASSLVVSRASSGTGTGELFF. CDR3 in DNA: TGTGCCAGCAGCTTAGTGGTCTCTAGGGCGTCTAGCGGGACGGGCACCGGGGAGCTGTTTTTT.

The genes are TRBV12-5 and TRBJ2-1; D remains unclear. V gave up 5 bases and J gave up 6 bases, with 8 bases separating them. Per the germline V gene, CDR1 is LGHNT and CDR2 is FRNRAP. The CDR3 is 12 amino acids. The CDR3 loop reads CASGDRGNEQFF. For the CDR3, the DNA is TGTGCTAGTGGTGATCGTGGCAATGAGCAGTTCTTC. Using reference TRBV12-5 and TRBJ2-1 for the parts outside the CDR3, the full variable domain is DARVTQTPRHKVTEMGQEVTMRCQPILGHNTVFWYRQTMMQGLELLAYFRNRAPLDDSGMPKDRFSAEMPDATLATLKIQPSEPRDSAVYFCASGDRGNEQFFGPGTRLTVL.

CDR3 loop: CASSYSNWGNTGELFF. Written as DNA, the CDR3 is TGTGCCAGCAGTTACTCGAACTGGGGAAACACCGGGGAGCTGTTTTTT. The rearrangement joins TRBV6-5 to TRBJ2-2, with D unresolved. Looked up from germline, CDR1 is MNHEY and CDR2 is SVGAGI. This CDR3 spans 16 amino acids. Between the trimmed V and J ends, which lost 0 bases and 2 bases, there was a span of 10 bases.

J is TRBJ2-3 and V is TRBV14, with D possibly matching TRBD2 (7 bases). The CDR3 runs 18 residues. The V and J ends lost 1 base and 0 bases respectively, with 17 bases between them. The V gene's germline CDR1 is SGHDN and CDR2 FVKESK. The CDR3 protein is CASSQVGPGGDSTDTQYF. CDR3 bases: TGTGCCAGCAGCCAAGTAGGGCCGGGGGGCGATAGCACAGATACGCAGTATTTT.

This clone was detected once. The chain has TRBV19 and TRBJ2-2, with TRBD2 as a possible D gene (5 bases). Germline V lookup: CDR1 LNHDA, CDR2 SQIVND (reference sequence). The CDR3 loop spans 17 amino acids. Trimming took 5 bases from V and 1 from J, leaving 17 bases between them. DNA of the CDR3: TGTGCCAGTAGTGCCCAGAGACCGGGGAAGAACACCGGGGAGCTGTTTTTT. Protein product: CASSAQRPGKNTGELFF.

This rearrangement joins TRBV7-2 to TRBJ2-7; D unresolved. The germline V and J ends were trimmed by 1 base and 2 bases, with 6 bases remaining between them. CDR3 length equals 13 residues. Germline V gives CDR1 SGHTA, CDR2 FQGNSA. Written as DNA, the CDR3 is TGTGCCAGCAGCTTAGGGCAGCCCTACGAGCAGTACTTC. Its protein product is CASSLGQPYEQYF. Full variable domain (outside the CDR3, taken from reference TRBV7-2 and TRBJ2-7): GAGVSQSPSNKVTEKGKDVELRCDPISGHTALYWYRQSLGQGLEFLIYFQGNSAPDKSGLPSDRFSAERTGGSVSTLTIQRTQQEDSAVYLCASSLGQPYEQYFGPGTRLTVT.

This clone was seen a handful of times. The chain uses TRBV5-1 and TRBJ2-7, with D tentatively TRBD2 (5 bases). The CDR3 has 15 amino acids. CDR1 and CDR2 (germline): SGHRS, YFSETQ. Trimming shortened V by 0 bases and J by 0 bases, and 10 bases separated the two germline ends. The CDR3 spells CASSLVEALSYEQYF. The CDR3 nucleotides read TGCGCCAGCAGCTTGGTGGAGGCCCTCTCCTACGAGCAGTACTTC.

The rearrangement joins TRBV11-3 to TRBJ2-5; a weak D match, TRBD2 (5 bases). Trimming pared 0 bases from V and 1 base from J, leaving 9 bases between. CDR1 is SGHNT and CDR2 is YENEEA in the germline V gene. CDR3 length equals 15 residues. The CDR3 coding sequence is TGTGCCAGCAGCTTAGATTTCGGGGTCCAAGAGACCCAGTACTTC. Translating gives CASSLDFGVQETQYF.

CDR3 coding DNA: TGTGCCAGCAGTTCTGGGCCTCAGCCCCAGCATTTT. This gives the protein CASSSGPQPQHF. The chain is built from TRBV6-5 and TRBJ1-5, with no clear D. The CDR3 covers 12 residues. Germline assignment: CDR1 MNHEY and CDR2 SVGAGI. V was trimmed by 4 bases and J by 6 bases, leaving 7 bases between them.

The chain uses TRBV5-1 and TRBJ2-3; D gene uncertain. CDR3 size: 11 residues. V was clipped by 6 bases and J by 6 bases, with 8 bases between them. Germline lookup yields CDR1 SGHRS and CDR2 YFSETQ. The DNA of the CDR3 is TGCGCCAGCACCTCGGGCGATACGCAGTATTTT. This encodes CASTSGDTQYF.

V and J are TRBV27 and TRBJ2-5, with D perhaps TRBD2 (6 bases). Trimming stripped 2 bases from V and 6 bases from J, with 16 bases between. The CDR3 is 15 residues long. From germline, CDR1 is MNHEY and CDR2 SMNVEV (reference sequence). The CDR3 spells CASSLQAGGVKTQYF. The CDR3, as DNA: TGTGCCAGCAGTTTACAAGCGGGCGGAGTGAAGACCCAGTACTTC.

In its sample, this clone was seen once. The chain links TRBV5-4 to TRBJ1-1; D not resolved. V lost 0 bases to trimming and J lost 6 bases, with 15 bases between them. The CDR3 is 15 amino acids. Germline loops: CDR1 SGHNT, CDR2 YYREEE (reference sequence). The CDR3 loop reads CASSLGPGTPAEAFF. The CDR3 bases are TGTGCCAGCAGCTTGGGTCCGGGAACCCCCGCTGAAGCTTTCTTT.